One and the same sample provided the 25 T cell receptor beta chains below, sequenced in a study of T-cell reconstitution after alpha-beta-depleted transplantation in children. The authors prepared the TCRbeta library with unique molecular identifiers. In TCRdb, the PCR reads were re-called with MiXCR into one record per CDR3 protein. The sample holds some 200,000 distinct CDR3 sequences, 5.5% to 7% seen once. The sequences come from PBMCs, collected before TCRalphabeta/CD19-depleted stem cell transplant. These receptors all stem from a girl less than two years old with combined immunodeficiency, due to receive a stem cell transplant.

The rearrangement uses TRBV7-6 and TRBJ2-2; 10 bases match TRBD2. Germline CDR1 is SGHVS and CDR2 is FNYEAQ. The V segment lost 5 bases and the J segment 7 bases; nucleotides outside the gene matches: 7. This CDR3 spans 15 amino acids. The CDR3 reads CASSLSGGDLGELFF. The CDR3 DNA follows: TGTGCCAGCAGCCTGAGCGGGGGGGACCTCGGGGAGCTGTTTTTT.

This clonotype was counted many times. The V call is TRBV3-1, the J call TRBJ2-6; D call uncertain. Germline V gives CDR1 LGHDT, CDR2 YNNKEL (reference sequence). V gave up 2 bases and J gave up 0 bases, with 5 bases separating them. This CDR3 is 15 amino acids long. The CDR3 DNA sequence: TGTGCCAGCAGCCAACTTTCCTCTGGGGCCAACGTCCTGACTTTC. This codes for CASSQLSSGANVLTF.

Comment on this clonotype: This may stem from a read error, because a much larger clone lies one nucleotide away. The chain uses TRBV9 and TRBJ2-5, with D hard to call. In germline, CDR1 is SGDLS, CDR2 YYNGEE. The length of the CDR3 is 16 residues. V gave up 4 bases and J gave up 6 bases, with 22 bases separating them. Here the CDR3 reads CASSHRRGFNKKTQYF. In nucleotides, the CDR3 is TGTGCCAGCAGCCACCGTAGAGGATTCAATAAAAAGACCCAGTACTTC.

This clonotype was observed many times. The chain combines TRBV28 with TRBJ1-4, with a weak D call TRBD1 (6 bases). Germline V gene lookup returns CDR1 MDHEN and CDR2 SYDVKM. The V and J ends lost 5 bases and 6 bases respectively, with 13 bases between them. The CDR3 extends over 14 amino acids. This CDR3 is CASSQGGFDEKLFF. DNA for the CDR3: TGTGCCAGCAGTCAAGGGGGGTTTGATGAAAAACTGTTTTTT.

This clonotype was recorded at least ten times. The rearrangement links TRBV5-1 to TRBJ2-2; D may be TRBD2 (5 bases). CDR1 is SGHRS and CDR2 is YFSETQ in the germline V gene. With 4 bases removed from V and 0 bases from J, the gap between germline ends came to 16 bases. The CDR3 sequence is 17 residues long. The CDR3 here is CASSPNWRTPNTGELFF. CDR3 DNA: TGCGCCAGCAGCCCCAATTGGAGGACCCCGAACACCGGGGAGCTGTTTTTT.

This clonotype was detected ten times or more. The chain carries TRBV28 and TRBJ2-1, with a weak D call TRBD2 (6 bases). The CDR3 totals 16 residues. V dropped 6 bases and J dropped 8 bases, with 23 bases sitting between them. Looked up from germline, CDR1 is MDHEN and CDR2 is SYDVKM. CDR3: CASSPIAEAGRDEQFF. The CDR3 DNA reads TGTGCCAGCAGCCCTATAGCGGAGGCGGGTCGGGATGAGCAGTTCTTC. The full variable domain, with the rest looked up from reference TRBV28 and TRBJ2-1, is DVKVTQSSRYLVKRTGEKVFLECVQDMDHENMFWYRQDPGLGLRLIYFSYDVKMKEKGDIPEGYSVSREKKERFSLILESASTNQTSMYLCASSPIAEAGRDEQFFGPGTRLTVL.

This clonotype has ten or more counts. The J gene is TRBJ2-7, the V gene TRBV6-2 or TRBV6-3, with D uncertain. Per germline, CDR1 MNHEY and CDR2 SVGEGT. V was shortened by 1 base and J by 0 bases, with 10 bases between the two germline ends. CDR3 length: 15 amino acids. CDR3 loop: CASSYWADPSYEQYF. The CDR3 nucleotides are TGTGCCAGCAGTTACTGGGCGGATCCCTCCTACGAGCAGTACTTC.

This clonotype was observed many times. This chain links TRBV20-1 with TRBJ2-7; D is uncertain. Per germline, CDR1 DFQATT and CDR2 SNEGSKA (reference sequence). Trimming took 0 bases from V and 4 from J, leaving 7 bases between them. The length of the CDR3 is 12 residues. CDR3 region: CSAREWGYEQYF. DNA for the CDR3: TGCAGTGCTAGAGAATGGGGTTACGAGCAGTACTTC.

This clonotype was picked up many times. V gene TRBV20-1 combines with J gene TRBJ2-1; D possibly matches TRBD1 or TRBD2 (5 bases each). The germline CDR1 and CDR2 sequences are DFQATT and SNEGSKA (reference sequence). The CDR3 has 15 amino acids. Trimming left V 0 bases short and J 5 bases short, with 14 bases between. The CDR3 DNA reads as TGCAGTGCTAGAGAGTTATTTGGGGGTCACAATGAGCAGTTCTTC. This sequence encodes CSARELFGGHNEQFF.

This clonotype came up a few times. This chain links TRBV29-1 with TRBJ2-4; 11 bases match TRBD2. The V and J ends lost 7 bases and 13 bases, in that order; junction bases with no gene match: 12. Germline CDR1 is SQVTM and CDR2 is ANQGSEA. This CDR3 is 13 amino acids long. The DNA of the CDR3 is TGCAGCGCTCCTGCCTCCGGGACTAGCGGCCAGTACTTC. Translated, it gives CSAPASGTSGQYF.

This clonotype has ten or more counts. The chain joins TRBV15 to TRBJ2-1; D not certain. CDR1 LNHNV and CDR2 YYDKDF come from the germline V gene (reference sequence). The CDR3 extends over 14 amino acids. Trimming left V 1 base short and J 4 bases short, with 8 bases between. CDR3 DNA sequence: TGTGCCACCAGCAGAGTAATGCAATACAATGAGCAGTTCTTC. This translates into CATSRVMQYNEQFF.

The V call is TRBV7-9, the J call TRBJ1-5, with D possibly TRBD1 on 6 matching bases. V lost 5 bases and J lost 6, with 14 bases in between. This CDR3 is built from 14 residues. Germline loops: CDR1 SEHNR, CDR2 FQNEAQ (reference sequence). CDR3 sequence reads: CASSPGTSGQPQHF. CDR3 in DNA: TGTGCCAGCAGCCCCGGGACATCAGGTCAGCCCCAGCATTTT. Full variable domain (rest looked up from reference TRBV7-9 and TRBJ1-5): DTGVSQNPRHKITKRGQNVTFRCDPISEHNRLYWYRQTLGQGPEFLTYFQNEAQLEKSRLLSDRFSAERPKGSFSTLEIQRTEQGDSAMYLCASSPGTSGQPQHFGDGTRLSIL.

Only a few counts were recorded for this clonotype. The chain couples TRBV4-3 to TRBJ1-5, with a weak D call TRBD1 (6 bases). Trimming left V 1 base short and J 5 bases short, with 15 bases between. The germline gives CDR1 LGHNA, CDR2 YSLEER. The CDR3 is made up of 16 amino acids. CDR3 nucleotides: TGCGCCAGCAGCCAAGGTGTCGGGACATATGATCAGCCCCAGCATTTT. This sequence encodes CASSQGVGTYDQPQHF.

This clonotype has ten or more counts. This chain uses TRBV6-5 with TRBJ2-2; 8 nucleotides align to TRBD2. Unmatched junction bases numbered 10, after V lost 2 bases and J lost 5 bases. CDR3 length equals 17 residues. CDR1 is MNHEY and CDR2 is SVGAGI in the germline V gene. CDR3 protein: CASSYGLTSDITGELFF. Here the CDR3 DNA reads TGTGCCAGCAGTTACGGGTTGACTAGCGACATAACCGGGGAGCTGTTTTTT.

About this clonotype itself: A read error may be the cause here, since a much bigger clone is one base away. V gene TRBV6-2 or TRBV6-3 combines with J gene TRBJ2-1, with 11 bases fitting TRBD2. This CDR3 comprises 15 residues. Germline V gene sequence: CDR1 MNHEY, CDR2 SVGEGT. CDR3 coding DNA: TGTGCCAGCAGTTACTTAGCGGGAGGGGGGAATGTGCAGTTCTTC. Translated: CASSYLAGGGNVQFF.

The CDR3 DNA sequence: TGTGCCAGCAGTTTATGGGGGACTACAAGCTACGAGCAGTACTTC. Translating it yields CASSLWGTTSYEQYF. This sequence joins TRBV28 and TRBJ2-7; TRBD2 aligns across 7 bases. The CDR3 runs 15 residues. V lost 0 bases to trimming and J lost 3 bases; unmatched junction nucleotides: 5. CDR1 and CDR2 from the germline V gene are MDHEN and SYDVKM.

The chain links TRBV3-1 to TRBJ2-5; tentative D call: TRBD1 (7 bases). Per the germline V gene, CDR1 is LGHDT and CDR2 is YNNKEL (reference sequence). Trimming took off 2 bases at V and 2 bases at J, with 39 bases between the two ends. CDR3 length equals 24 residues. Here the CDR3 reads CASSQIGDLVHPEGAGLEQETQYF. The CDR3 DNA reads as TGTGCCAGCAGCCAAATAGGGGACCTGGTACACCCGGAGGGGGCCGGACTGGAACAAGAGACCCAGTACTTC.

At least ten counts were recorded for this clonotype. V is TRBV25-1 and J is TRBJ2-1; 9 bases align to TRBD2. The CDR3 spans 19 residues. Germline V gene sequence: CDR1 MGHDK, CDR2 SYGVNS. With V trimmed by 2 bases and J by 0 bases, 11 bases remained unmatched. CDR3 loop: CASSEGASGAPYSYNEQFF. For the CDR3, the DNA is TGTGCCAGCAGTGAAGGGGCTAGCGGGGCCCCGTACTCCTACAATGAGCAGTTCTTC.

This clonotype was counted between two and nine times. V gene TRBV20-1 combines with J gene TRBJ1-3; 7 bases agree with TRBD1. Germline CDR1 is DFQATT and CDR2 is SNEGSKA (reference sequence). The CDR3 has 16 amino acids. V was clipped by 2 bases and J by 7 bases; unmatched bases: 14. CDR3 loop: CSARSSSGTDYNTIYF. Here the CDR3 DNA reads TGCAGTGCTAGAAGTTCGTCGGGGACAGACTATAACACCATATATTTT.

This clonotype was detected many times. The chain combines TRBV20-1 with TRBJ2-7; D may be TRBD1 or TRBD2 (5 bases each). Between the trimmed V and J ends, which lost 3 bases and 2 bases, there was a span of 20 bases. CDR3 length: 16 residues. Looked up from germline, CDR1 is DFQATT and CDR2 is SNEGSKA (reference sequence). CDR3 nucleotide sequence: TGCAGTGCTAGGGACTTCAGGGTGAGCCCCCCCTACGAGCAGTACTTC. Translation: CSARDFRVSPPYEQYF.

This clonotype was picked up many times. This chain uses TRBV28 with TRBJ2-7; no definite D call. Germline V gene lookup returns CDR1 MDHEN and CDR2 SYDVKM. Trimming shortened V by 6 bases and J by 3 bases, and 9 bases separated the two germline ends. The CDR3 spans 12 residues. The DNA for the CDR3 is TGTGCCAGCAGAAACCCCTACTACGAGCAGTACTTC. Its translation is CASRNPYYEQYF.

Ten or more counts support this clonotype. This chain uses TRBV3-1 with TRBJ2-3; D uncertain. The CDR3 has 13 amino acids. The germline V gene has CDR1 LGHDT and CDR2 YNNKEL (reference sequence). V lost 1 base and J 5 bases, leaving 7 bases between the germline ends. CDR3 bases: TGTGCCAGCAGCCAAGTTGGGGTAGATACGCAGTATTTT. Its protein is CASSQVGVDTQYF.

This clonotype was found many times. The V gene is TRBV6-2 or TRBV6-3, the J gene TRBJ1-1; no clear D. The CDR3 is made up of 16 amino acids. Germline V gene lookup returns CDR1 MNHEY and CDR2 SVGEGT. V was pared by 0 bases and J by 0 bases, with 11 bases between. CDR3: CASSYSRAKMNTEAFF. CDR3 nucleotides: TGTGCCAGCAGTTACTCCCGGGCAAAGATGAACACTGAAGCTTTCTTT.

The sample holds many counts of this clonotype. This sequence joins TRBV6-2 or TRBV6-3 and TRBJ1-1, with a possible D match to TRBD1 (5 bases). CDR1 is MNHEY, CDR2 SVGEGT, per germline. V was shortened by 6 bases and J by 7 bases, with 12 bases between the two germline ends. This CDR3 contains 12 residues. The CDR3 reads CASSSVDIEAFF. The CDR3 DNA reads TGTGCCAGCAGCAGTGTGGACATTGAAGCTTTCTTT.

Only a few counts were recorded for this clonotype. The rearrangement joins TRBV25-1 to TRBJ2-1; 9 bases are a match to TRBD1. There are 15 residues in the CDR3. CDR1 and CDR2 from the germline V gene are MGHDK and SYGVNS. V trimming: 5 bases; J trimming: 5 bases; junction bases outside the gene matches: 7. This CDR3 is CASSYPGQGNNEQFF. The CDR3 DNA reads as TGTGCCAGCAGTTATCCGGGACAGGGAAACAATGAGCAGTTCTTC.